Detailed here is one T cell receptor (beta chain). Its antigen remains unknown. For TCR, cDNA came from 5'RACE template switching, which added a universal primer site and UMIs. One entry per CDR3 protein, called by TCRdb with MiXCR from the 5' RACE reads. The sample contains 620,000 or so distinct CDR3 sequences, about 12% of which appear only once. The sample belongs to a study of T cells after yellow fever vaccination. General study results and limits: Researchers cautioned that FACS-sorted repertoires could harbor abundant clonotypes contaminating from the bulk population. Once the booster was given, most primary-vaccination clones reappeared, at about 97% for CD4 and over 70% for CD8.

Germline CDR1 is GTSNPN and CDR2 is SVGIG (reference sequence). There are 13 residues in the CDR3. V was trimmed by 0 bases and J by 2 bases, leaving 7 bases between them. The input for sequencing was PBMCs, taken on the day of the yellow fever booster vaccination. The chain employs TRBV30 and TRBJ1-1; D not resolved. The clonotype was recovered from a man aged 30-40 years who received the YFV17D yellow fever vaccine. The CDR3 here is CAWSVMENTEAFF. The CDR3 bases are TGTGCCTGGAGTGTAATGGAAAACACTGAAGCTTTCTTT.